Here is one TCR beta chain with its context. This record comes from a study of T cells after yellow fever vaccination. TCRdb itself ran the 5' RACE reads through MiXCR, one entry per CDR3 protein. The sample lists about 430,000 distinct CDR3 sequences, around 20% occurring once. This receptor was taken from a man between 18 and 29 years old who received the YFV17D yellow fever vaccine. The starting material was PBMCs, obtained before the yellow fever booster vaccination.

The CDR3 DNA is TGTGCCAGCAGCTTAGGAAGGGTAGCCTACGAGCAGTACTTC. This sequence encodes CASSLGRVAYEQYF. The rearrangement uses TRBV7-2 and TRBJ2-7; D not resolved. The CDR3 is 14 residues long. Trimming removed 1 base from V and 2 bases from J, with 9 bases in between. The germline V gene has CDR1 SGHTA and CDR2 FQGNSA.